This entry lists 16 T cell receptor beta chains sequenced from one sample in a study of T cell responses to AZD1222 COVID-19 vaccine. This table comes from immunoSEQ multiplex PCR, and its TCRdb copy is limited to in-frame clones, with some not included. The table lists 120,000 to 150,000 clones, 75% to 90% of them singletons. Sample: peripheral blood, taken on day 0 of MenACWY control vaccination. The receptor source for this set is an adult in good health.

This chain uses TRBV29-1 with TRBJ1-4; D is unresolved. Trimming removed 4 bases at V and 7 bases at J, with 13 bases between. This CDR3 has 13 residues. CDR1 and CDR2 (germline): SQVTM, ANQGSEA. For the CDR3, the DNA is TGCAGCGTTGCTGCGAACACCGGTGAAAAACTGTTTTTT. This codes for CSVAANTGEKLFF.

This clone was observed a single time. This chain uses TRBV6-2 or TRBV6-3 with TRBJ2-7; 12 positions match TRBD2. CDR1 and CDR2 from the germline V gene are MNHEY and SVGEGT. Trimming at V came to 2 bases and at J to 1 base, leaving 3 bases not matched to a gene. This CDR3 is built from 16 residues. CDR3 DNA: TGTGCCAGCAGTTACGGACTAGCGGGGAAATCCTACGAGCAGTACTTC. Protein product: CASSYGLAGKSYEQYF.

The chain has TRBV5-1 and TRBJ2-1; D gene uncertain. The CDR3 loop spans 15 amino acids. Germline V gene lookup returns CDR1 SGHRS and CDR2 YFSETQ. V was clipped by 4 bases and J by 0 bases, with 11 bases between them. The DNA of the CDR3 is TGCGCCAGCAGCGATACTTCGGCCTCCTACAATGAGCAGTTCTTC. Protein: CASSDTSASYNEQFF.

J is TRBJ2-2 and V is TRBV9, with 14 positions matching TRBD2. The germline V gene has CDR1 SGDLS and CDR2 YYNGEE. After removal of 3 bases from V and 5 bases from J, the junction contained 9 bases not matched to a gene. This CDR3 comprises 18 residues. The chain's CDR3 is CASSAGLAGDPRTGELFF. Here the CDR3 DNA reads TGTGCCAGCAGCGCGGGACTAGCGGGGGACCCGAGGACCGGGGAGCTGTTTTTT.

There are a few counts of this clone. The CDR3 DNA sequence: TGCGCCAGCAGCTTGACGACAGACGCCTACGAGCAGTACGTC. The encoded protein is CASSLTTDAYEQYV. The rearrangement uses TRBV5-1 and TRBJ2-7; maybe TRBD1 (5 bases). The germline V gene encodes CDR1 SGHRS and CDR2 YFSETQ. CDR3 length: 14 amino acids. Trimming left V 1 base short and J 2 bases short, with 10 bases between.

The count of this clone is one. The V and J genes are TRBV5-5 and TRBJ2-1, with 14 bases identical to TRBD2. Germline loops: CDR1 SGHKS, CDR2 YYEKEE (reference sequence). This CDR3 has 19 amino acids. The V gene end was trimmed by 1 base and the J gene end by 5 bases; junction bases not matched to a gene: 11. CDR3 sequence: CASSLFPTSGGAPHNEQFF. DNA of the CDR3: TGTGCCAGCAGCTTGTTCCCGACTAGCGGGGGGGCCCCCCACAATGAGCAGTTCTTC.

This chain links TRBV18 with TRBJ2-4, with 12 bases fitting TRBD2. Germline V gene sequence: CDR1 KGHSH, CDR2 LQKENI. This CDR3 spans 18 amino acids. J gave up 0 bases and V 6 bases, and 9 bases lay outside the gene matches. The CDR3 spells CASSSLAGGPSAKNIQYF. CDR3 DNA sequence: TGTGCCAGCTCCTCCCTAGCGGGGGGGCCGTCAGCCAAAAACATTCAGTACTTC.

DNA for the CDR3: TGCGCCAGCAGTTTAGCGGGGGGGCCGGGCACCGGGGAGCTGTTTTTT. Residues: CASSLAGGPGTGELFF. The V gene is TRBV5-1, the J gene TRBJ2-2; 11 nucleotides line up with TRBD2. With 5 bases clipped from V and 4 bases from J, the junction kept 7 bases outside the gene matches. CDR3 length: 16 amino acids. Germline assignment: CDR1 SGHRS and CDR2 YFSETQ.

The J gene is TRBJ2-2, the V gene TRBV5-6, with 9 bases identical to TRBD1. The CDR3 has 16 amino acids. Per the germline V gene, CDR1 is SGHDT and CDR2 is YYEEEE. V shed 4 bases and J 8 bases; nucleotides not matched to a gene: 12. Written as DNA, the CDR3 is TGTGCCAGCAGCCGTACAGGGGGCGCGGTGGAAGGGGAGCTGTTTTTT. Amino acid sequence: CASSRTGGAVEGELFF. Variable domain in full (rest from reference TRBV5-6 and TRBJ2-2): DAGVTQSPTHLIKTRGQQVTLRCSPKSGHDTVSWYQQALGQGPQFIFQYYEEEERQRGNFPDRFSGHQFPNYSSELNVNALLLGDSALYLCASSRTGGAVEGELFFGEGSRLTVL.

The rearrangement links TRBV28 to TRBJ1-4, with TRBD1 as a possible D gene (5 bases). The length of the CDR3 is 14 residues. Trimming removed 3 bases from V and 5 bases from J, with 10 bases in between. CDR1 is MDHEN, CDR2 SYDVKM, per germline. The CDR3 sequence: CASSLGTGNEKLFF. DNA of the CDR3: TGTGCCAGCAGTTTGGGGACGGGGAATGAAAAACTGTTTTTT. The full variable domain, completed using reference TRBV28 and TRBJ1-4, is DVKVTQSSRYLVKRTGEKVFLECVQDMDHENMFWYRQDPGLGLRLIYFSYDVKMKEKGDIPEGYSVSREKKERFSLILESASTNQTSMYLCASSLGTGNEKLFFGSGTQLSVL.

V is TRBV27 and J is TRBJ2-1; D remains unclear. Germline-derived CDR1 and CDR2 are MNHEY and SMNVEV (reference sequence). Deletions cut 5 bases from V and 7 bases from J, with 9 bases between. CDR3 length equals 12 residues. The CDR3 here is CASSPRSNEQFF. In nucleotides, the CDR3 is TGTGCCAGCAGTCCTCGTTCGAATGAGCAGTTCTTC.

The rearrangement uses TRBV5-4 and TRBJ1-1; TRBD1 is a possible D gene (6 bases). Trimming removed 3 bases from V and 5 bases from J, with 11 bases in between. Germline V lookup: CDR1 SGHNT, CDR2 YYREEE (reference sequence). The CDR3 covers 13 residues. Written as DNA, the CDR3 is TGTGCCAGCAGCTATACAGGGAGGACTGAAGCTTTCTTT. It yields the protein CASSYTGRTEAFF.

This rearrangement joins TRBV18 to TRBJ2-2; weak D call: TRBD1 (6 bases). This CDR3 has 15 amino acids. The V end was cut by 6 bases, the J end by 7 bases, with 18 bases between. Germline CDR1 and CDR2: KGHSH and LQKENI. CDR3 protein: CASSPPGQLFGELFF. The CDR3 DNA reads TGTGCCAGCTCCCCTCCGGGACAACTTTTCGGGGAGCTGTTTTTT.

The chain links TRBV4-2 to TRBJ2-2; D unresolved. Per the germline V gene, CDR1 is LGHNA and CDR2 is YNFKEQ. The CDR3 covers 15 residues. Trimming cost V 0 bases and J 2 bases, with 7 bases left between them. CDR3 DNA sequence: TGTGCCAGCAGCCAAGAGTCCCGAAACACCGGGGAGCTGTTTTTT. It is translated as CASSQESRNTGELFF.

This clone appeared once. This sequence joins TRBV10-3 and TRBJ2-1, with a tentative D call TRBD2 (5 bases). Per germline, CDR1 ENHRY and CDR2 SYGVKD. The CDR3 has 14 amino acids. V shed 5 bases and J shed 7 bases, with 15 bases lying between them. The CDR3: CAISPNPRGNEQFF. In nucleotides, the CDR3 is TGTGCCATCAGTCCCAACCCCCGGGGTAATGAGCAGTTCTTC.

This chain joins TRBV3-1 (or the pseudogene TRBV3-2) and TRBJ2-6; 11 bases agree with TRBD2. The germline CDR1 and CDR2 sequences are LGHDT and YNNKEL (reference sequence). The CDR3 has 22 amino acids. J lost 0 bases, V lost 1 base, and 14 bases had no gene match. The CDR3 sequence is CASSQAVAGGSLTRSGANVLTF. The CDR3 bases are TGTGCCAGCAGCCAAGCGGTAGCGGGGGGGTCATTAACCCGCTCTGGGGCCAACGTCCTGACTTTC.